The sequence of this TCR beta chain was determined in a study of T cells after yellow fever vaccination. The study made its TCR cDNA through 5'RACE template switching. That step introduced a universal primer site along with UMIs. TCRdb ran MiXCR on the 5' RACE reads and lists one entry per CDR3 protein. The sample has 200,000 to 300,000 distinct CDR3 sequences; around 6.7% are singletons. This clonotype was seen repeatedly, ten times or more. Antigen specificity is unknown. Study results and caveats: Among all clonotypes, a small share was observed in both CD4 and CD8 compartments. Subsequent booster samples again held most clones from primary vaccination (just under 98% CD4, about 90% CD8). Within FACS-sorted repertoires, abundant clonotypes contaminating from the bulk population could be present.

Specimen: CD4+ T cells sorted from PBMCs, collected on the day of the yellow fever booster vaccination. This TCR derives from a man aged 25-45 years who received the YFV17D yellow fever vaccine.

The CDR3 reads CSAERERVYEQYF. CDR3 coding DNA: TGCAGTGCAGAGCGGGAGAGGGTTTACGAGCAGTACTTC. The chain has TRBV20-1 and TRBJ2-7; TRBD2 matches 8 bases. CDR3 length: 13 amino acids. The V gene end was trimmed by 6 bases and the J gene end by 4 bases; junction bases not matched to a gene: 8. CDR1 and CDR2 from the germline V gene are DFQATT and SNEGSKA (reference sequence).